These 14 T cell receptor beta chains share one sample of origin, sequenced in a study of shared clonotypes between healthy human individuals. The assay was immunoSEQ multiplex PCR, and TCRdb's table has in-frame clones only and misses some. The table has a few hundred thousand clones, about 70% seen once; the top ten hold about 10%. Sequenced: memory CD4+ T cells sorted from blood. Subset indicated: CD45RA-negative fraction. The receptors stem from a man younger than 40 in good health.

V is TRBV7-2 and J is TRBJ2-1; TRBD2 is a possible D gene (5 bases). V shed 8 bases and J shed 0 bases, with 14 bases lying between them. The CDR3 extends over 15 amino acids. Germline lookup yields CDR1 SGHTA and CDR2 FQGNSA. The CDR3 here is CASQREPSSYNEQFF. CDR3 bases: TGTGCCAGCCAGAGGGAGCCGAGCTCCTACAATGAGCAGTTCTTC.

The CDR3 is CATSRGDRVNEKLFF. In nucleotides, the CDR3 is TGTGCCACCAGCAGGGGAGACAGGGTTAATGAAAAACTGTTTTTT. This chain uses TRBV15 with TRBJ1-4; TRBD1 matches at 7 bases. CDR1 is LNHNV, CDR2 YYDKDF, per germline (reference sequence). Trimming took 3 bases from V and 4 from J; bases not matched to a gene: 5. This CDR3 is built from 15 residues.

This chain joins TRBV9 and TRBJ2-1; 13 bases align to TRBD2. The V segment lost 0 bases and the J segment 6 bases; nucleotides outside the gene matches: 3. The germline CDR1 and CDR2 sequences are SGDLS and YYNGEE. This CDR3 has 16 amino acids. The CDR3 DNA reads TGTGCCAGCAGCGTAGAAGGACTAGCGGGAGTCAATGAGCAGTTCTTC. Translation: CASSVEGLAGVNEQFF.

V is TRBV7-8 and J is TRBJ2-7, with TRBD2 as a possible D gene (6 bases). The germline V and J ends were trimmed by 5 bases and 3 bases, with 11 bases remaining between them. The CDR3 spans 13 residues. Germline V gene sequence: CDR1 SGHVS, CDR2 FQNEAQ. CDR3 sequence reads: CASSDGTFYEQYF. The CDR3 bases are TGTGCCAGCAGCGATGGGACTTTCTACGAGCAGTACTTC.

In its sample, this clone was seen once. The rearrangement uses TRBV9 and TRBJ1-1; TRBD1 aligns across 9 bases. J gave up 1 base and V 4 bases, and 8 bases lay outside the gene matches. Germline loops: CDR1 SGDLS, CDR2 YYNGEE. This CDR3 has 16 amino acids. For the CDR3, the DNA is TGTGCCAGCAGCCCCCGGACAGGGGTCGGGAACACTGAAGCTTTCTTT. Translated, it gives CASSPRTGVGNTEAFF.

This rearrangement joins TRBV11-1 to TRBJ2-5, with no clear D. Trimming removed 4 bases from V and 4 bases from J, with 10 bases in between. CDR1 and CDR2 from the germline V gene are SGHAT and FQDESV (reference sequence). The CDR3 sequence is 13 residues long. The CDR3 DNA reads as TGTGCCAGCAGCTATGCCACTCGAGAGACCCAGTACTTC. Translation gives CASSYATRETQYF.

V and J are TRBV5-5 and TRBJ1-2; D may be TRBD1 (5 bases). The CDR3 sequence is 14 residues long. The germline V and J ends were trimmed by 0 bases and 3 bases, with 9 bases remaining between them. Germline V gene sequence: CDR1 SGHKS, CDR2 YYEKEE (reference sequence). CDR3 in DNA: TGTGCCAGCAGCTTGGGCTGGGGCGACTATGGCTACACCTTC. Translating gives CASSLGWGDYGYTF.

The rearrangement uses TRBV5-6 and TRBJ2-5; 8 nucleotides align to TRBD1. V dropped 8 bases and J dropped 1; count of bases not matched to a gene: 7. The CDR3 covers 14 residues. Germline V lookup: CDR1 SGHDT, CDR2 YYEEEE. The CDR3 sequence: CASPVGTGQETQYF. The CDR3 DNA reads as TGTGCCAGTCCCGTCGGGACAGGCCAAGAGACCCAGTACTTC.

This chain joins TRBV6-5 and TRBJ2-1; no clear D. The germline gives CDR1 MNHEY, CDR2 SVGAGI. Trimming left V 2 bases short and J 7 bases short, with 9 bases between. CDR3 length: 13 amino acids. The CDR3 region is CASSYLLGNEQFF. CDR3 bases: TGTGCCAGCAGTTACCTTTTGGGAAATGAGCAGTTCTTC.

V is TRBV5-1 and J is TRBJ2-5; 9 bases agree with TRBD1. Germline-derived CDR1 and CDR2 are SGHRS and YFSETQ. The V gene end was trimmed by 7 bases and the J gene end by 2 bases; junction bases not matched to a gene: 6. CDR3 length: 14 residues. CDR3 sequence: CASGGTGWQETQYF. The CDR3 bases are TGCGCCAGCGGGGGGACAGGGTGGCAAGAGACCCAGTACTTC.

The J gene is TRBJ2-7, the V gene TRBV7-9; D is uncertain. V lost 2 bases to trimming and J lost 2 bases, with 10 bases between them. The CDR3 has 14 amino acids. In germline, CDR1 is SEHNR, CDR2 FQNEAQ (reference sequence). In DNA form, the CDR3 reads TGTGCCAGCAGCTTACACAGCCAAACCTACGAGCAGTACTTC. It specifies CASSLHSQTYEQYF.

The chain is built from TRBV5-4 and TRBJ1-1, with TRBD1 matching over 7 bases. CDR1 and CDR2 from the germline V gene are SGHNT and YYREEE (reference sequence). V lost 1 base to trimming and J lost 1 base; unmatched junction nucleotides: 10. There are 17 residues in the CDR3. The CDR3 loop reads CASSLYRGQPKNTEAFF. The CDR3 DNA sequence: TGTGCCAGCAGCTTGTACAGGGGACAACCTAAGAACACTGAAGCTTTCTTT.

The V gene is TRBV7-2, the J gene TRBJ2-6; 7 bases agree with TRBD1. V was pared by 5 bases and J by 2 bases, with 6 bases of the junction left unmatched. This CDR3 is 16 amino acids long. In germline, CDR1 is SGHTA, CDR2 FQGNSA. CDR3 residues: CASSQKGAAGANVLTF. CDR3 sequence (DNA): TGTGCCAGCAGCCAGAAGGGGGCGGCTGGGGCCAACGTCCTGACTTTC.

CDR3 in DNA: TGTGCCAGCAGCTTGGCCAGCAGGGTCGATACGCAGTATTTT. It yields the protein CASSLASRVDTQYF. The genes are TRBV5-6 and TRBJ2-3; D might be TRBD1 (5 bases). The V gene lost 0 bases and the J gene lost 6 bases, with 11 bases spanning the gap. Germline values: CDR1 SGHDT, CDR2 YYEEEE. This CDR3 is 14 amino acids long.